This record looks at one T cell receptor (beta chain) sequence and its context. Its antigen is as yet unknown. The data were obtained in a study of cytomegalovirus exposure and HLA in healthy donors. Study-wide context: Falling in the Caucasian-associated ancestry cluster were 80% to 90% of 398 genotyped donors.

The J segment lost 10 bases and the V segment lost 6 bases, leaving 10 bases of the junction unmatched. Per the germline V gene, CDR1 is MGHRA and CDR2 is YSYEKL. CDR3 length: 14 amino acids. Primers included in the PCR were 60 Vbeta and 13 Jbeta primers. Here immunoSEQ multiplex PCR was the method, and the copy in TCRdb shows in-frame clones only, minus some. The table shows about 200,000 clones, with about 70% occurring only once. Findings and caveats of the study: In a later analysis, CMV-associated beta chains were mostly HLA-associated, it appeared. In a later analysis, donors in an Asian-associated ancestry cluster reportedly had fewer N-insertions in productive TCRs than the cohort mean.

Despite likely unrecorded immune exposures, the donors were nominally healthy at the time of sampling. The sample was PBMCs. V and J are TRBV4-1 and TRBJ2-2; 8 bases are a match to TRBD1. This TCR derives from a woman aged 25 to 45 in good health and CMV-seronegative. The CDR3 DNA reads TGCGCCAGCAGACCTCCCGGACAGGGTCTGGAGCTGTTTTTT. This encodes CASRPPGQGLELFF.